Below are 15 T cell receptor beta chains sequenced from a single sample in a study of blood T cell repertoires in COVID-19 (TCRdb year 2020). The library was prepared using the immunoSEQ multiplex PCR assay. Held by TCRdb, this immuneACCESS table contains in-frame sequences only and omits some clones. Under half of the omission traces to an unresolved V gene where checked; the cause of the rest is unknown. The sample includes over 40,000 clones, with about 86% observed a single time. The ten largest clones capture about 4.2% of the sample. Sequencing used peripheral blood. The receptor source for this set is an older man with active COVID-19.

The rearrangement links TRBV10-3 to TRBJ2-1, with TRBD2 identical over 9 bases. The CDR3 is made up of 17 amino acids. Germline CDR1 ENHRY, CDR2 SYGVKD. Unmatched junction bases numbered 3, after V lost 0 bases and J lost 0 bases. The CDR3 protein is CAISESAGGSSYNEQFF. The CDR3 bases are TGTGCCATCAGTGAGTCGGCGGGAGGGAGCTCCTACAATGAGCAGTTCTTC.

The chain recombines TRBV5-1 with TRBJ2-2; 11 bases are shared with TRBD1. Germline CDR1 is SGHRS and CDR2 is YFSETQ. The CDR3 spans 16 residues. Unmatched junction bases numbered 8, after V lost 4 bases and J lost 6 bases. CDR3 nucleotides: TGCGCCAGCAGCGTGGGACAGGGGGTAAAATCCGGGGAGCTGTTTTTT. It specifies CASSVGQGVKSGELFF. Full variable domain (rest looked up from reference TRBV5-1 and TRBJ2-2): KAGVTQTPRYLIKTRGQQVTLSCSPISGHRSVSWYQQTPGQGLQFLFEYFSETQRNKGNFPGRFSGRQFSNSRSEMNVSTLELGDSALYLCASSVGQGVKSGELFFGEGSRLTVL.

The rearrangement joins TRBV24-1 to TRBJ1-2; D is unresolved. Looked up from germline, CDR1 is KGHDR and CDR2 is SFDVKD. V was clipped by 7 bases and J by 7 bases, with 12 bases between them. This CDR3 spans 12 amino acids. For the CDR3, the DNA is TGTGCCACCAGCACGATGTCCGGTGGCTACACCTTC. Its translation: CATSTMSGGYTF.

The chain links TRBV12-5 to TRBJ2-6; D unresolved. Per germline, CDR1 LGHNT and CDR2 FRNRAP. Trimming removed 5 bases at V and 0 bases at J, with 2 bases between. The CDR3 spans 13 residues. In DNA, the CDR3 is TGTGCTAGTGGTCGCTCTGGGGCCAACGTCCTGACTTTC. This translates into CASGRSGANVLTF.

This chain connects TRBV7-2 to TRBJ1-6; weak D call: TRBD1 (5 bases). Germline lookup yields CDR1 SGHTA and CDR2 FQGNSA. V dropped 3 bases and J dropped 3 bases, with 6 bases sitting between them. This CDR3 spans 14 amino acids. CDR3 DNA: TGTGCCAGCAGCTTGGACAACTATAATTCACCCCTCCACTTT. Translation gives CASSLDNYNSPLHF.

The chain is built from TRBV7-3 and TRBJ2-1; 8 bases agree with TRBD1. The junction had 4 bases not matched to a gene; V was cut back by 4 bases and J by 8 bases. The CDR3 consists of 13 residues. Germline V gives CDR1 SGHTA, CDR2 FQGTGA. CDR3 amino acids: CASSSGGGHEQFF. In nucleotides, the CDR3 is TGTGCCAGCAGCTCAGGGGGCGGTCATGAGCAGTTCTTC.

This clone was seen just once. The DNA for the CDR3 is TGTGCCAGCAGGAAACCGGGACAGGGCGTCTTCTACACCTTC. Encoded protein: CASRKPGQGVFYTF. This chain connects TRBV6-5 to TRBJ1-2; 9 bases align to TRBD1. The germline gives CDR1 MNHEY, CDR2 SVGAGI. This CDR3 has 14 residues. With V trimmed by 6 bases and J by 10 bases, 12 bases remained unmatched.

The chain is built from TRBV9 and TRBJ2-3; 8 nucleotides align to TRBD2. CDR3 length equals 16 residues. J lost 2 bases, V lost 1 base, and 6 bases had no gene match. Germline V gives CDR1 SGDLS, CDR2 YYNGEE. The CDR3 region has the DNA TGTGCCAGCAGCGTACACGGAGCGGGGGACACAGATACGCAGTATTTT. This gives the protein CASSVHGAGDTDTQYF.

The chain has TRBV3-1 (or the pseudogene TRBV3-2) and TRBJ2-4; 9 positions agree with TRBD1. This CDR3 spans 15 amino acids. The germline V gene encodes CDR1 LGHDT and CDR2 YNNKEL (reference sequence). V lost 7 bases, J lost 1 base, and 5 bases stayed unmatched. The CDR3 sequence: CASTTGGYAKNIQYF. As DNA, the CDR3 is TGTGCCAGCACCACAGGGGGCTATGCCAAAAACATTCAGTACTTC.

This clone was found a few times. The chain couples TRBV24-1 to TRBJ2-2; D perhaps matches TRBD2 (6 bases). The CDR3 loop spans 17 amino acids. CDR1 is KGHDR and CDR2 is SFDVKD in the germline V gene. V lost 4 bases to trimming and J lost 3 bases, with 17 bases between them. The CDR3 loop is CATSEPVAWGDTGELFF. CDR3 DNA sequence: TGTGCCACCAGTGAGCCCGTAGCGTGGGGGGACACCGGGGAGCTGTTTTTT.

The rearrangement links TRBV7-2 to TRBJ2-7; D unresolved. Trimming stripped 3 bases from V and 3 bases from J, with 9 bases between. Germline CDR1 is SGHTA and CDR2 is FQGNSA. The CDR3 is 13 residues long. The CDR3 bases are TGTGCCAGCAGCTTCTCCGCGAACTACGAGCAGTACTTC. Translating gives CASSFSANYEQYF.

This chain uses TRBV30 with TRBJ2-7; no firm D call. Germline CDR1 GTSNPN, CDR2 SVGIG (reference sequence). Trimming left V 1 base short and J 5 bases short, with 6 bases between. This CDR3 contains 11 residues. The CDR3: CAWSAANEQYF. In DNA form, the CDR3 reads TGTGCCTGGAGTGCAGCGAACGAGCAGTACTTC. The whole variable domain, filled in from reference TRBV30 and TRBJ2-7, reads SQTIHQWPATLVQPVGSPLSLECTVEGTSNPNLYWYRQAAGRGLQLLFYSVGIGQISSEVPQNLSASRPQDRQFILSSKKLLLSDSGFYLCAWSAANEQYFGPGTRLTVT.

The chain carries TRBV2 and TRBJ1-1; the D gene is possibly TRBD1 (6 bases). From germline, CDR1 is SNHLY and CDR2 FYNNEI. The CDR3 has 13 amino acids. V was shortened by 3 bases and J by 4 bases, with 9 bases between the two germline ends. CDR3 bases: TGTGCCAGCAGTGAGGGGGCTGTCACTGAAGCTTTCTTT. It specifies CASSEGAVTEAFF.

V usage is TRBV3-1 (or the pseudogene TRBV3-2) and J usage is TRBJ2-3; 12 bases are shared with TRBD2. This CDR3 is 16 amino acids long. The germline gives CDR1 LGHDT, CDR2 YNNKEL (reference sequence). V lost 2 bases to trimming and J lost 4 bases; unmatched junction nucleotides: 4. The CDR3 is CASSQPLAGGSDTQYF. CDR3 bases: TGTGCCAGCAGCCAACCTCTAGCGGGAGGGTCAGATACGCAGTATTTT.

The chain combines TRBV30 with TRBJ2-7; D possibly corresponds to TRBD2 (6 bases). CDR1 GTSNPN and CDR2 SVGIG come from the germline V gene (reference sequence). The CDR3 has 13 residues. Deletions cut 8 bases from V and 6 bases from J, with 20 bases between. The CDR3 sequence is CAAPKGGSGEQYF. The CDR3 bases are TGTGCCGCCCCAAAGGGAGGTTCGGGCGAGCAGTACTTC.